This is a list of T cell receptor beta chains from one sample in a study of cytomegalovirus exposure and HLA in healthy donors. The protocol was immunoSEQ multiplex PCR, while the TCRdb copy is restricted to in-frame clones and leaves out a portion. Here the sample spans about 360,000 clones, just over 85% being singletons. Input material: PBMCs. Receptors originate from a woman aged 18-29 years in good health and CMV-seronegative. The CDR3 runs from the conserved cysteine through the conserved F or W. A D gene is named only where the DNA matches it firmly. Only part of the rows carry a size: once, few, many, or a class if the clone is expanded.

v_gene	d_gene	len	j_gene	abundance	CDR3nt	CDR3aa
TRBV7-9	TRBD1	16	TRBJ1-5	-	TGTGCCAGCAGCTTAGGGGACAGAGTCAGCAATCAGCCCCAGCATTTT	CASSLGDRVSNQPQHF
TRBV6-1	-	13	TRBJ2-3	-	TGTGCCAGCAGTGGAACTAACACAGATACGCAGTATTTT	CASSGTNTDTQYF
TRBV27	-	16	TRBJ1-1	-	TGTGCCAGCAGTTTAATTGGACCGGGCCCGAGGGCTGAAGCTTTCTTT	CASSLIGPGPRAEAFF
TRBV5-1	-	15	TRBJ2-7	few	TGCGCCAGCAAGCTTGGACGGGACACCTTTGGAGAGCAGTACTTC	CASKLGRDTFGEQYF
TRBV10-1	TRBD2	14	TRBJ2-5	-	TGCGCCAGCAGTTTCTCTAGCGGCCAAGAGACCCAGTACTTC	CASSFSSGQETQYF
TRBV7-9	-	16	TRBJ1-4	-	TGTGCCAGCAGCGGGAGGAGATCCCTAGGTAATGAAAAACTGTTTTTT	CASSGRRSLGNEKLFF
TRBV30	-	15	TRBJ2-2	-	TGTGCCTGGAGTGTACCCGCTAGACACACCGGGGAGCTGTTTTTT	CAWSVPARHTGELFF
TRBV7-9	TRBD1	14	TRBJ2-7	-	TGTGCCAGCAGCGGGGCAGGGGGCTCCTACGAGCAGTACTTC	CASSGAGGSYEQYF
TRBV7-9	-	11	TRBJ2-5	-	TGTGCCAGCAGCGCGGAAGAGACCCAGTACTTC	CASSAEETQYF
TRBV5-1	-	14	TRBJ1-4	-	TGCGCCAGCAGCACCACTGCAACTAATGAAAAACTGTTTTTT	CASSTTATNEKLFF